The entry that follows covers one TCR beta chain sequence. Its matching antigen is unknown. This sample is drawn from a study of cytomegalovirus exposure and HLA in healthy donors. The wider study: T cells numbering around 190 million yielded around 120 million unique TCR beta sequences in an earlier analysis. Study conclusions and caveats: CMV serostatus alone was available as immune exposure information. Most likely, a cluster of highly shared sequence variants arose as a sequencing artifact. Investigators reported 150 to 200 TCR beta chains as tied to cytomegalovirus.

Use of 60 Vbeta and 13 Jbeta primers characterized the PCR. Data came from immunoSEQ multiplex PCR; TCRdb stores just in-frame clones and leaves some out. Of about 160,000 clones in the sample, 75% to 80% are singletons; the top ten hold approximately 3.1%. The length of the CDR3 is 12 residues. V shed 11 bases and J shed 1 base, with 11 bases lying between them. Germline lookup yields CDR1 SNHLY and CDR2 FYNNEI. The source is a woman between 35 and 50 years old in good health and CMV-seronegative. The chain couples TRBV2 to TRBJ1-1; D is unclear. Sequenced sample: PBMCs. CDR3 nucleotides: TGTGCCGGCCGGAGGGAGAACACTGAAGCTTTCTTT. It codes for CAGRRENTEAFF.